This is a list of T cell receptor beta chains from one sample in a study of blood T cells in healthy people across ages. TCRdb called the 5' RACE reads again in MiXCR, with one record for every CDR3 protein. Of 850,000 or so distinct CDR3 sequences in the sample, 25% to 30% are singletons; the top ten hold roughly 17%. The sample comprised blood. Receptors originate from a woman of 80 years or more in good health. Each CDR3 is given with its conserved first and last residue. Fields, in order: D gene, J gene, V gene, clone size, CDR3 protein, CDR3 DNA. The D gene is left open where the match is weak. Clone size is not always given. Where it is, it says once, few, many or a class for expanded clones.

D: NA; J: TRBJ2-7; V: TRBV7-2; size: NA; CDR3: CASSLERQKIYEQYF; DNA: TGTGCCAGCAGCTTAGAGAGACAGAAAATCTATGAGCAGTACTTC
D: NA; J: TRBJ1-1; V: TRBV7-9; size: once; CDR3: CASSSRIMNTEAFF; DNA: TGTGCCAGCAGCTCGAGAATTATGAACACTGAAGCTTTCTTT
D: NA; J: TRBJ2-3; V: TRBV9; size: NA; CDR3: CASSVGVTTMGTDTQYF; DNA: TGTGCCAGCAGCGTAGGGGTTACGACCATGGGCACAGATACGCAGTATTTT
D: TRBD1; J: TRBJ2-7; V: TRBV12-3/TRBV12-4; size: many; CDR3: CASSSSAGGSYEQYF; DNA: TGTGCCAGCAGTTCGTCGGCAGGGGGCTCCTACGAGCAGTACTTC
D: NA; J: TRBJ2-1; V: TRBV18; size: NA; CDR3: CASSPPVKGLPYNEQFF; DNA: TGTGCCAGCTCACCACCGGTAAAGGGTCTACCCTACAATGAGCAGTTCTTC
D: NA; J: TRBJ2-1; V: TRBV28; size: many; CDR3: CASSRDPREQFF; DNA: TGTGCCAGCAGTCGGGACCCTAGAGAGCAGTTCTTC
D: NA; J: TRBJ1-2; V: TRBV20-1; size: many; CDR3: CSAPANTNYGYTF; DNA: TGCAGTGCCCCCGCAAACACTAACTATGGCTACACCTTC
D: NA; J: TRBJ1-2; V: TRBV6-5; size: many; CDR3: CASGQGLGYTF; DNA: TGTGCCAGCGGCCAGGGGCTTGGCTACACCTTC
D: NA; J: TRBJ2-1; V: TRBV27; size: many; CDR3: CASSSGTAGNEQFF; DNA: TGTGCCAGCAGTTCCGGGACGGCGGGGAATGAGCAGTTCTTC
D: NA; J: TRBJ2-3; V: TRBV18; size: NA; CDR3: CASSPGPAPPDTQYF; DNA: TGTGCCAGCTCACCGGGACCGGCCCCCCCAGATACGCAGTATTTT
D: TRBD2; J: TRBJ2-3; V: TRBV5-6; size: few; CDR3: CASRETRLAELTDTQYF; DNA: TGTGCCAGCCGCGAAACTAGACTAGCGGAACTCACAGATACGCAGTATTTT
D: TRBD2; J: TRBJ2-5; V: TRBV24-1; size: many; CDR3: CATSRGSGGPETQYF; DNA: TGTGCCACCAGTAGGGGGTCGGGGGGGCCTGAGACCCAGTACTTC
D: NA; J: TRBJ2-1; V: TRBV20-1; size: NA; CDR3: CSASSGYSYNEQFF; DNA: TGCAGTGCTAGCTCCGGGTACTCCTACAATGAGCAGTTCTTC
D: NA; J: TRBJ2-7; V: TRBV6-2/TRBV6-3; size: many; CDR3: CASSLDRHYEQYF; DNA: TGTGCCAGCAGTTTAGACAGACACTACGAGCAGTACTTC
D: TRBD2; J: TRBJ2-1; V: TRBV10-2; size: many; CDR3: CASSGLGGGANEQFF; DNA: TGCGCCAGCAGCGGTCTCGGCGGGGGGGCCAATGAGCAGTTCTTC
D: NA; J: TRBJ2-7; V: TRBV20-1; size: NA; CDR3: CSVHPLLSYEQYF; DNA: TGCAGTGTCCACCCACTCCTCAGCTACGAGCAGTACTTC
D: NA; J: TRBJ2-7; V: TRBV20-1; size: once; CDR3: CSVRVAGSGGEQYF; DNA: TGCAGCGTTAGAGTTGCGGGGTCCGGTGGGGAGCAGTACTTC
D: TRBD1; J: TRBJ2-7; V: TRBV5-1; size: NA; CDR3: CASRREDRGYNEQYF; DNA: TGCGCCAGCAGACGAGAGGACAGGGGCTACAATGAGCAGTACTTC
D: NA; J: TRBJ2-3; V: TRBV28; size: many; CDR3: CASSLWGARTDTQYF; DNA: TGTGCCAGCAGTTTATGGGGGGCGCGTACAGATACGCAGTATTTT
D: NA; J: TRBJ1-2; V: TRBV7-2; size: NA; CDR3: CASSLSVFTGGYGYTF; DNA: TGTGCCAGCAGCTTATCCGTCTTTACAGGAGGCTATGGCTACACCTTC
D: NA; J: TRBJ2-7; V: TRBV18; size: many; CDR3: CASSPGGPDYEQYF; DNA: TGTGCCAGCTCACCAGGGGGCCCTGACTACGAGCAGTACTTC
D: NA; J: TRBJ1-1; V: TRBV7-8; size: NA; CDR3: CASSLEGQGLNTEAFF; DNA: TGTGCCAGCAGTCTAGAGGGCCAGGGGTTGAACACTGAAGCTTTCTTT
D: NA; J: TRBJ2-6; V: TRBV28; size: NA; CDR3: CASIPTGGQRYSGANVLTF; DNA: TGTGCCAGCATCCCTACGGGAGGACAGCGCTACTCTGGGGCCAACGTCCTGACTTTC
D: NA; J: TRBJ1-2; V: TRBV5-1; size: NA; CDR3: CASSLETAYGYTF; DNA: TGCGCCAGCAGCTTGGAGACAGCCTATGGCTACACCTTC
D: TRBD1; J: TRBJ2-5; V: TRBV20-1; size: many; CDR3: CSARRSYRGDQETQYF; DNA: TGCAGTGCTAGGCGATCTTACAGGGGAGACCAAGAGACCCAGTACTTC
D: TRBD2; J: TRBJ2-5; V: TRBV7-2; size: many; CDR3: CASSSAALAGGRETQYF; DNA: TGTGCCAGCAGCTCTGCTGCACTAGCGGGGGGGCGAGAGACCCAGTACTTC
D: NA; J: TRBJ1-1; V: TRBV7-2; size: once; CDR3: CASSLARDLNTEAFF; DNA: TGTGCCAGCAGCTTAGCTCGGGACCTGAACACTGAAGCTTTCTTT
D: NA; J: TRBJ2-3; V: TRBV12-3/TRBV12-4; size: NA; CDR3: CASKRGGTDAQYF; DNA: TGTGCCAGCAAGAGGGGGGGCACAGATGCGCAGTATTTT
D: NA; J: TRBJ2-4; V: TRBV6-5; size: many; CDR3: CASSLFEGAKNIQYF; DNA: TGTGCCAGCAGTTTGTTCGAAGGAGCCAAAAACATTCAGTACTTC
D: NA; J: TRBJ2-7; V: TRBV25-1; size: NA; CDR3: CASSEGGQPGDEQYF; DNA: TGTGCCAGCAGTGAAGGGGGGCAGCCGGGGGACGAGCAGTACTTC
D: NA; J: TRBJ2-1; V: TRBV5-1; size: NA; CDR3: CASKPGGAFSYNEQFF; DNA: TGCGCCAGCAAGCCTGGGGGGGCCTTCTCCTACAATGAGCAGTTCTTT
D: NA; J: TRBJ2-6; V: TRBV7-2; size: NA; CDR3: CASKDRSPGANVLTF; DNA: TGTGCCAGCAAGGACCGAAGCCCTGGGGCCAACGTCCTGACTTTC
D: NA; J: TRBJ2-5; V: TRBV6-6; size: NA; CDR3: CASGPLGTGVGEQYF; DNA: TGTGCCAGCGGACCGCTCGGGACGGGGGTAGGGGAGCAGTACTTC
D: NA; J: TRBJ2-2; V: TRBV5-1; size: NA; CDR3: CASMLGNTGELFF; DNA: TGCGCCAGCATGCTGGGAAACACCGGGGAGCTGTTTTTT
D: NA; J: TRBJ2-1; V: TRBV6-2/TRBV6-3; size: many; CDR3: CASRSRTFGEQFF; DNA: TGTGCCAGCAGGTCGCGGACCTTCGGGGAGCAGTTCTTC
D: NA; J: TRBJ1-5; V: TRBV20-1; size: many; CDR3: CSARDGDQPQHF; DNA: TGCAGTGCTAGAGATGGGGATCAGCCCCAGCATTTT
D: TRBD1; J: TRBJ1-2; V: TRBV4-1; size: NA; CDR3: CASSPQQGARVYGYTF; DNA: TGCGCCAGCAGCCCGCAACAGGGGGCGCGTGTCTATGGCTACACCTTC
D: NA; J: TRBJ2-7; V: TRBV10-3; size: NA; CDR3: CATSEGCAYEQYF; DNA: TGTGCCACCAGTGAAGGCTGCGCCTACGAGCAGTACTTC
D: NA; J: TRBJ1-1; V: TRBV7-2; size: NA; CDR3: CASSRDGGYTEAFF; DNA: TGCGCCAGCAGCCGCGACGGGGGTTACACTGAAGCTTTCTTT
D: TRBD1; J: TRBJ1-2; V: TRBV4-3; size: NA; CDR3: CASSQVSTGGISYTF; DNA: TGCGCCAGCAGCCAAGTGTCGACAGGGGGCATATCCTACACCTTC
D: NA; J: TRBJ1-5; V: TRBV19; size: few; CDR3: CASSPSGGSNQPQHF; DNA: TGTGCCAGTAGCCCGAGCGGGGGGAGCAATCAGCCCCAGCATTTT
D: NA; J: TRBJ1-6; V: TRBV27; size: few; CDR3: CASSLSSGVYLSGHNSPLHF; DNA: TGTGCCAGCAGTTTATCGTCTGGTGTATATCTGTCGGGCCACAATTCACCCCTCCACTTT
D: NA; J: TRBJ2-1; V: TRBV7-8; size: NA; CDR3: CASKNRDTQETQFF; DNA: TGTGCCAGCAAGAACCGGGACACTCAAGAGACCCAGTTCTTC
D: NA; J: TRBJ1-2; V: TRBV7-6; size: many; CDR3: CASSFFGDGYTF; DNA: TGTGCCAGCAGCTTCTTTGGGGATGGCTACACCTTC
D: TRBD1; J: TRBJ1-1; V: TRBV6-2/TRBV6-3; size: NA; CDR3: CASQRGDRGNTEAFF; DNA: TGTGCCAGCCAAAGGGGGGACAGGGGAAACACTGAAGCTTTCTTT
D: NA; J: TRBJ2-7; V: TRBV7-6; size: many; CDR3: CASSPGTGAGDYEQYF; DNA: TGTGCCAGCAGCCCCGGTACGGGGGCGGGGGACTACGAGCAGTACTTC
D: NA; J: TRBJ2-5; V: TRBV19; size: few; CDR3: CASSADLGQETQYF; DNA: TGTGCCAGTAGTGCGGACTTGGGCCAAGAGACCCAGTACTTC
D: NA; J: TRBJ2-4; V: TRBV20-1; size: many; CDR3: CSSAGPQRAKNIQYF; DNA: TGCAGTTCGGCCGGACCACAACGAGCCAAAAACATTCAGTACTTC
D: NA; J: TRBJ1-5; V: TRBV6-5; size: NA; CDR3: CARPGLSNQPQHF; DNA: TGTGCCAGACCGGGCCTTTCCAATCAGCCCCAGCATTTT
D: TRBD2; J: TRBJ2-3; V: TRBV12-3/TRBV12-4; size: once; CDR3: CASSFQRGPADAQYF; DNA: TGTGCCAGCAGTTTTCAGCGGGGGCCCGCAGATGCGCAGTATTTT
D: NA; J: TRBJ2-5; V: TRBV14; size: many; CDR3: CASSQSRGKETQYF; DNA: TGTGCCAGCAGCCAATCTAGGGGAAAGGAGACCCAGTACTTC
D: NA; J: TRBJ1-1; V: TRBV20-1; size: few; CDR3: CSAWWNTEAFF; DNA: TGCAGCGCGTGGTGGAACACTGAAGCTTTCTTT
D: NA; J: TRBJ1-2; V: TRBV7-2; size: many; CDR3: CASSLGVERGYTF; DNA: TGTGCCAGCAGCTTAGGAGTTGAGAGAGGCTACACCTTC
D: TRBD1; J: TRBJ1-2; V: TRBV7-2; size: many; CDR3: CASSFWTGGSEGYTF; DNA: TGTGCCAGCAGCTTCTGGACAGGGGGGTCTGAGGGCTACACCTTC
D: NA; J: TRBJ2-5; V: TRBV7-2; size: few; CDR3: CASSFSQEIGTQYF; DNA: TGTGCCAGCTCATTCTCGCAGGAAATTGGGACCCAGTACTTC
D: TRBD1; J: TRBJ1-6; V: TRBV6-5; size: NA; CDR3: CASSYGQGRNSPLHF; DNA: TGTGCCAGCAGTTACGGACAGGGGCGAAATTCACCCCTCCACTTT
D: NA; J: TRBJ2-7; V: TRBV5-6; size: many; CDR3: CASSLGGIGEQYF; DNA: TGTGCCAGCAGCTTGGGGGGAATAGGCGAGCAGTACTTC